One sample yielded the 23 T cell receptor beta chains listed below, sequenced in a study of cytomegalovirus exposure and HLA in healthy donors. The repertoire was sequenced with immunoSEQ multiplex PCR; TCRdb's copy has only in-frame clones and lacks some. The repertoire includes about 130,000 clones, approximately 92% of them detected once, and 0.95% to 1.5% sits in the top ten. Sample: PBMCs. Receptor source: a woman in her late teens or twenties in good health and CMV-seronegative.

The chain combines TRBV5-8 with TRBJ2-3; D may be TRBD1 (6 bases). The CDR3 is made up of 15 amino acids. The germline CDR1 and CDR2 sequences are SGHTS and YDEGEE. The germline V and J ends were trimmed by 2 bases and 2 bases, with 12 bases remaining between them. The CDR3 loop reads CASSFSGQNTDTQYF. The CDR3 DNA sequence: TGTGCCAGCAGCTTCTCCGGACAGAACACAGATACGCAGTATTTT.

The chain employs TRBV2 and TRBJ1-5, with D possibly matching TRBD1 (5 bases). V gave up 3 bases and J gave up 1 base, with 10 bases separating them. Germline CDR1 and CDR2: SNHLY and FYNNEI. This CDR3 is built from 15 residues. The CDR3 coding sequence is TGTGCCAGCAGTGATGGCAGGGCGAGCAATCAGCCCCAGCATTTT. This codes for CASSDGRASNQPQHF.

V gene TRBV6-5 combines with J gene TRBJ2-5; 10 positions match TRBD1. Unmatched junction bases numbered 4, after V lost 8 bases and J lost 1 base. The CDR3 consists of 14 residues. Germline V gene sequence: CDR1 MNHEY, CDR2 SVGAGI. CDR3 protein: CASQDRGFQETQYF. DNA of the CDR3: TGTGCCAGCCAGGACAGGGGGTTCCAAGAGACCCAGTACTTC.

The J gene is TRBJ1-5, the V gene TRBV10-3; TRBD1 matches 8 bases. J lost 6 bases, V lost 6 bases, and 7 bases had no gene match. This CDR3 is 14 amino acids long. The V gene's germline CDR1 is ENHRY and CDR2 SYGVKD. The CDR3 region is CAISRDRSSQPQHF. The CDR3 DNA reads TGTGCCATCAGCCGGGACAGGAGTTCTCAGCCCCAGCATTTT.

The rearrangement uses TRBV15 and TRBJ2-2; 8 bases map to TRBD1. This CDR3 contains 16 residues. Germline values: CDR1 LNHNV, CDR2 YYDKDF (reference sequence). The ends lost 0 bases at V and 6 bases at J; junction bases unmatched: 6. The CDR3 spells CATSREQAGGPGELFF. The CDR3 DNA reads as TGTGCCACCAGCAGAGAACAAGCAGGGGGCCCCGGGGAGCTGTTTTTT.

The chain couples TRBV6-1 to TRBJ2-1; D uncertain. The germline gives CDR1 MNHNS, CDR2 SASEGT. V shed 6 bases and J shed 8 bases, with 8 bases lying between them. This CDR3 has 11 residues. CDR3 in amino acids: CASSFLYEQFF. For the CDR3, the DNA is TGTGCCAGCAGCTTCTTATATGAGCAGTTCTTC.

This chain links TRBV7-3 with TRBJ1-2; 7 positions match TRBD1. CDR1 is SGHTA, CDR2 FQGTGA, per germline. This CDR3 comprises 15 residues. The trim removed 5 bases at V and 7 bases at J, leaving 13 bases unmatched. CDR3 residues: CASSPRKDRAGGYTF. The CDR3, as DNA: TGTGCCAGCAGCCCACGAAAAGACAGGGCGGGTGGCTACACCTTC. The full variable domain, rest sourced from reference TRBV7-3 and TRBJ1-2, is GAGVSQTPSNKVTEKGKYVELRCDPISGHTALYWYRQSLGQGPEFLIYFQGTGAADDSGLPNDRFFAVRPEGSVSTLKIQRTERGDSAVYLCASSPRKDRAGGYTFGSGTRLTVV.

As regards this clone: The identical CDR3 is also encoded by other nucleotide sequences in the sample. The V call is TRBV6-5, the J call TRBJ2-7, with D tentatively TRBD1 (5 bases). In germline, CDR1 is MNHEY, CDR2 SVGAGI. The CDR3 runs 14 residues. The ends were cut back, 2 bases at V and 0 bases at J, with 8 bases in the middle. In DNA, the CDR3 is TGTGCCAGCAGTTACCAGGACAACTCCTACGAGCAGTACTTC. Translated: CASSYQDNSYEQYF.

V usage is TRBV5-6 and J usage is TRBJ2-1; no clear D. Germline loops: CDR1 SGHDT, CDR2 YYEEEE. V was pared by 6 bases and J by 4 bases, with 5 bases between. This CDR3 has 11 residues. CDR3 in amino acids: CASTSYNEQFF. CDR3 DNA: TGTGCCAGCACTTCTTACAATGAGCAGTTCTTC.

This chain connects TRBV7-3 to TRBJ1-2, with D possibly TRBD1 on 5 matching bases. Germline-derived CDR1 and CDR2 are SGHTA and FQGTGA. There are 16 residues in the CDR3. The V and J ends lost 2 bases and 5 bases respectively, with 18 bases between them. The CDR3 nucleotides are TGTGCCAGCAGCTTACTGCCAGGGCCTTACCCTTATGGCTACACCTTC. Translating gives CASSLLPGPYPYGYTF.

The CDR3 is CASSSDRENYGYTF. The CDR3 nucleotides read TGTGCCAGCAGCTCCGACAGGGAAAACTATGGCTACACCTTC. This chain joins TRBV7-2 and TRBJ1-2; 7 bases are shared with TRBD1. The CDR3 is made up of 14 amino acids. Per the germline V gene, CDR1 is SGHTA and CDR2 is FQGNSA. The junction had 4 bases not matched to a gene; V was cut back by 4 bases and J by 2 bases.

The chain uses TRBV10-3 and TRBJ1-3; a possible D gene is TRBD1 (5 bases). This CDR3 has 14 residues. Germline CDR1 reads ENHRY; CDR2 reads SYGVKD. Deletions cut 10 bases from V and 0 bases from J, with 13 bases between. The CDR3 sequence is CATRQSFSGNTIYF. The CDR3 bases are TGTGCCACCCGACAGTCCTTCTCTGGAAACACCATATATTTT.

The chain combines TRBV7-3 with TRBJ1-1; TRBD1 agrees at 8 bases. The CDR3 length is 16 residues. The junction had 13 bases not matched to a gene; V was cut back by 5 bases and J by 5 bases. Germline CDR1 reads SGHTA; CDR2 reads FQGTGA. CDR3 residues: CASSLDPDRVRTEAFF. The CDR3 DNA is TGTGCCAGCAGCCTAGACCCGGACAGGGTGAGGACTGAAGCTTTCTTT.

The chain uses TRBV19 and TRBJ1-2; D is perhaps TRBD1 (6 bases). Looked up from germline, CDR1 is LNHDA and CDR2 is SQIVND (reference sequence). This CDR3 has 17 amino acids. V lost 5 bases and J lost 0, with 19 bases in between. CDR3 sequence (DNA): TGTGCCAGTAGTCCAATGAACTGGGGGCCGCCTAACTATGGCTACACCTTC. Translating it yields CASSPMNWGPPNYGYTF.

The rearrangement links TRBV5-4 to TRBJ2-3; possible D gene TRBD2, 6 bases. Trimming took off 0 bases at V and 3 bases at J, with 11 bases between the two ends. The CDR3 covers 15 residues. Germline V gives CDR1 SGHNT, CDR2 YYREEE (reference sequence). CDR3 loop: CASSLGGTRTDTQYF. CDR3 nucleotides: TGTGCCAGCAGCTTGGGGGGGACTCGTACAGATACGCAGTATTTT.

This chain connects TRBV25-1 to TRBJ2-7; TRBD1 aligns across 9 bases. CDR3 length: 16 amino acids. CDR1 and CDR2 (germline): MGHDK, SYGVNS. J gave up 2 bases and V 2 bases, and 7 bases lay outside the gene matches. The CDR3 here is CASSEGGTGIPYEQYF. The CDR3 DNA follows: TGTGCCAGCAGTGAAGGGGGGACAGGGATCCCCTACGAGCAGTACTTC.

The chain has TRBV6-5 and TRBJ2-1; TRBD2 might be the D (6 bases). The CDR3 covers 14 residues. V dropped 3 bases and J dropped 8 bases, with 14 bases sitting between them. CDR1 and CDR2 (germline): MNHEY, SVGAGI. DNA of the CDR3: TGTGCCAGCAGTTATTCGGGGGTTGGTGATGAGCAGTTCTTC. The encoded protein is CASSYSGVGDEQFF.

This chain uses TRBV29-1 with TRBJ1-1; possible D gene TRBD1, 6 bases. V was cut by 7 bases and J by 8 bases, with 14 bases left in between. CDR3 size: 11 residues. CDR1 is SQVTM, CDR2 ANQGSEA, per germline. This CDR3 is CSGGDRNEAFF. CDR3 DNA: TGCAGCGGAGGAGACAGGAACGAAGCTTTCTTT.

The chain joins TRBV7-6 to TRBJ2-2; 8 nucleotides agree with TRBD1. Germline trimming cut 1 base from V and 2 bases from J; bases unmatched to any gene: 9. The CDR3 totals 18 residues. Germline-derived CDR1 and CDR2 are SGHVS and FNYEAQ. Here the CDR3 DNA reads TGTGCCAGCAGCTTAGTTCCGGCAGGGGGCGTCAACACCGGGGAGCTGTTTTTT. This translates into CASSLVPAGGVNTGELFF.

This clone was seen a few times. The rearrangement uses TRBV6-1 and TRBJ1-4; the D gene is possibly TRBD1 (6 bases). Germline loops: CDR1 MNHNS, CDR2 SASEGT. V lost 6 bases and J lost 2, with 13 bases in between. The CDR3 loop spans 15 amino acids. The DNA for the CDR3 is TGTGCCAGCAGATACCGAAGGGGGACTAATGAAAAACTGTTTTTT. Its translation: CASRYRRGTNEKLFF.

The gene calls are TRBV9 and TRBJ2-3; 9 bases match TRBD2. The CDR3 is made up of 16 amino acids. Germline V gene lookup returns CDR1 SGDLS and CDR2 YYNGEE. V dropped 4 bases and J dropped 1; count of bases not matched to a gene: 7. DNA for the CDR3: TGTGCCAGCAGCATAACTAGCGGGCGACGCACAGATACGCAGTATTTT. Amino acid sequence: CASSITSGRRTDTQYF.

The chain carries TRBV6-6 and TRBJ1-2; 11 nucleotides align to TRBD1. The CDR3 contains 15 residues. CDR1 is MNHNY, CDR2 SVGAGI, per germline (reference sequence). With 2 bases clipped from V and 6 bases from J, the junction kept 5 bases outside the gene matches. The CDR3 reads CASSYGTGGLDGYTF. The CDR3 DNA reads as TGTGCCAGCAGTTACGGGACAGGGGGTTTGGATGGCTACACCTTC.

The chain couples TRBV25-1 to TRBJ1-2, with a possible D match to TRBD1 (5 bases). The CDR3 covers 15 residues. Deletions cut 1 base from V and 4 bases from J, with 13 bases between. Germline V lookup: CDR1 MGHDK, CDR2 SYGVNS. The CDR3 DNA reads TGTGCCAGCAGTGAATCCACAGCGGGGGTCTATGGCTACACCTTC. It codes for CASSESTAGVYGYTF.